One and the same sample provided the 32 T cell receptor beta chains below, sequenced in a study of shared clonotypes between healthy human individuals. Sequencing used immunoSEQ multiplex PCR; TCRdb keeps in-frame clones, though not all of them. The sample lists some 2.3 million clones; 93% were seen once. The sequenced sample was naive CD4+ T cells from PBMCs. As to subset: CD45RA+ positively selected. The source is a man between 18 and 35 years old in good health. Some clones in this sample may be carry-over from other donors' samples.

This chain uses TRBV7-6 with TRBJ1-4; D is unresolved. The CDR3 runs 15 residues. CDR1 SGHVS and CDR2 FNYEAQ come from the germline V gene. Trimming shortened V by 0 bases and J by 5 bases, and 10 bases separated the two germline ends. DNA of the CDR3: TGTGCCAGCAGCTTAGCCATCAGTCAGAATGAAAAACTGTTTTTT. Translated, it gives CASSLAISQNEKLFF.

The CDR3 loop reads CATSTGSPSYNEQFF. As DNA, the CDR3 is TGTGCCACCAGCACCGGTTCCCCTTCCTACAATGAGCAGTTCTTC. The chain joins TRBV15 to TRBJ2-1; D gene ambiguous. Trimming removed 4 bases from V and 1 base from J, with 11 bases in between. This CDR3 has 15 residues. CDR1 and CDR2 (germline): LNHNV, YYDKDF (reference sequence).

This chain's CDR3 is CASSPRQGPTGELFF. The CDR3 region has the DNA TGTGCCAGCAGCCCTCGACAGGGACCCACCGGGGAGCTGTTTTTT. This sequence joins TRBV9 and TRBJ2-2; 7 bases fit TRBD1. J was trimmed by 4 bases and V by 4 bases; bases with no gene match: 7. Germline V gene lookup returns CDR1 SGDLS and CDR2 YYNGEE. The CDR3 length is 15 residues.

The rearrangement uses TRBV7-8 and TRBJ2-3; 11 nucleotides align to TRBD2. This CDR3 region has 17 residues. Germline assignment: CDR1 SGHVS and CDR2 FQNEAQ. V gave up 5 bases and J gave up 6 bases; unmatched junction bases: 13. CDR3 amino acids: CASSLGATSGSFDTQYF. The CDR3 DNA reads as TGTGCCAGCAGCCTCGGGGCAACTAGCGGGAGTTTCGATACGCAGTATTTT.

The chain recombines TRBV6-4 with TRBJ2-7; D is unresolved. Deletions cut 6 bases from V and 3 bases from J, with 12 bases between. The CDR3 runs 13 residues. Germline CDR1 is MRHNA and CDR2 is SNTAGT. The DNA of the CDR3 is TGTGCCAGCAGCCGGACGATCGGCTACGAGCAGTACTTC. It yields the protein CASSRTIGYEQYF.

This rearrangement joins TRBV5-4 to TRBJ2-3, with 11 nucleotides matching TRBD1. CDR1 and CDR2 from the germline V gene are SGHNT and YYREEE (reference sequence). The V and J ends lost 5 bases and 3 bases, in that order; junction bases with no gene match: 2. CDR3 size: 14 residues. CDR3 sequence: CASRGQGATDTQYF. CDR3 nucleotides: TGTGCCAGCAGAGGACAGGGGGCAACAGATACGCAGTATTTT.

This clone occurred once. The J gene is TRBJ1-5, the V gene TRBV9; D remains unclear. The CDR3 sequence is 15 residues long. V was cut by 4 bases and J by 0 bases, with 11 bases left in between. Germline V CDR1 and CDR2: SGDLS, YYNGEE. The DNA for the CDR3 is TGTGCCAGCAGCAAGGGTCGGGATAGCAATCAGCCCCAGCATTTT. Residues: CASSKGRDSNQPQHF.

The rearrangement uses TRBV6-5 and TRBJ2-7; 9 bases map to TRBD1. CDR3 size: 13 residues. Germline-derived CDR1 and CDR2 are MNHEY and SVGAGI. J lost 7 bases, V lost 6 bases, and 7 bases had no gene match. CDR3 coding DNA: TGTGCCAGCAGCTCAACAGGGGGCAGGGAGCAGTACTTC. Its translation is CASSSTGGREQYF.

The V call is TRBV5-5, the J call TRBJ1-2; maybe TRBD1 (6 bases). Between the trimmed V and J ends, which lost 0 bases and 3 bases, there was a span of 15 bases. This CDR3 comprises 16 residues. Germline CDR1 reads SGHKS; CDR2 reads YYEKEE (reference sequence). The DNA for the CDR3 is TGTGCCAGCAGCTTGGGTTGGGACACCTTTTACTATGGCTACACCTTC. This sequence encodes CASSLGWDTFYYGYTF.

This clone was seen once. The chain combines TRBV5-4 with TRBJ1-2; possibly TRBD1 for D (5 bases). The CDR3 is 11 amino acids. Trimming removed 4 bases from V and 7 bases from J, with 8 bases in between. Germline CDR1 reads SGHNT; CDR2 reads YYREEE (reference sequence). This chain's CDR3 is CASSRGVGYTF. The CDR3 DNA is TGTGCCAGCAGCCGGGGGGTTGGCTACACCTTC.

The chain is built from TRBV18 and TRBJ2-7; 7 bases are shared with TRBD2. Germline-derived CDR1 and CDR2 are KGHSH and LQKENI. The trim removed 2 bases at V and 0 bases at J, leaving 4 bases unmatched. This CDR3 has 15 residues. CDR3 residues: CASSPGTKPSYEQYF. The DNA for the CDR3 is TGTGCCAGCTCACCAGGGACTAAACCCTCCTACGAGCAGTACTTC.

This chain uses TRBV4-1 with TRBJ2-7; 11 bases are a match to TRBD2. Germline loops: CDR1 MGHRA, CDR2 YSYEKL. The CDR3 contains 18 residues. Trimming removed 0 bases from V and 4 bases from J; junction bases left unmatched: 11. CDR3 loop: CASSQDYEASGRWYEQYF. The CDR3 DNA sequence: TGCGCCAGCAGCCAAGATTATGAGGCTAGCGGGAGGTGGTACGAGCAGTACTTC.

The rearrangement uses TRBV5-1 and TRBJ1-3; 10 bases are shared with TRBD1. J lost 4 bases, V lost 4 bases, and 5 bases had no gene match. The CDR3 sequence is 15 residues long. The germline gives CDR1 SGHRS, CDR2 YFSETQ. CDR3 region: CASSPTTGGGNTIYF. CDR3 in DNA: TGCGCCAGCAGCCCAACGACAGGGGGCGGAAACACCATATATTTT.

V is TRBV7-6 and J is TRBJ2-3; 8 nucleotides agree with TRBD1. The V gene end was trimmed by 5 bases and the J gene end by 1 base; junction bases not matched to a gene: 8. This CDR3 contains 16 residues. CDR1 is SGHVS and CDR2 is FNYEAQ in the germline V gene. The CDR3 DNA sequence: TGTGCCAGCAGCGTGGGACAGGCCCGGGGCACAGATACGCAGTATTTT. As protein: CASSVGQARGTDTQYF.

This clone was seen only a few times. The same CDR3 arises from other DNA sequences in this sample as well. In DNA form, the CDR3 reads TGTGCCTGGAGTGTACGCGGGGATGGCTACACCTTC. Translating gives CAWSVRGDGYTF. The chain employs TRBV30 and TRBJ1-2; D is unclear. The CDR3 is 12 residues long. The ends were cut back, 0 bases at V and 6 bases at J, with 8 bases in the middle. Germline values: CDR1 GTSNPN, CDR2 SVGIG (reference sequence). The full variable domain, with the rest looked up from reference TRBV30 and TRBJ1-2, is SQTIHQWPATLVQPVGSPLSLECTVEGTSNPNLYWYRQAAGRGLQLLFYSVGIGQISSEVPQNLSASRPQDRQFILSSKKLLLSDSGFYLCAWSVRGDGYTFGSGTRLTVV.

The chain employs TRBV9 and TRBJ1-2, with 9 bases identical to TRBD1. The CDR3 totals 15 residues. Unmatched junction bases numbered 11, after V lost 4 bases and J lost 7 bases. CDR1 is SGDLS, CDR2 YYNGEE, per germline. The CDR3 DNA sequence: TGTGCCAGCAGCTCTCACCTACAGGGGGCCGCTGGCTACACCTTC. It yields the protein CASSSHLQGAAGYTF.

This rearrangement joins TRBV6-5 to TRBJ1-6, with 7 bases identical to TRBD1. Unmatched junction bases numbered 5, after V lost 6 bases and J lost 6 bases. This CDR3 has 14 residues. Germline V CDR1 and CDR2: MNHEY, SVGAGI. The CDR3 DNA sequence: TGTGCCAGCAGCCAAACAGGGGTTAATTCACCCCTCCACTTT. It codes for CASSQTGVNSPLHF.

This chain uses TRBV28 with TRBJ2-4; 9 bases agree with TRBD1. V trimming: 3 bases; J trimming: 4 bases; junction bases outside the gene matches: 4. This CDR3 spans 15 amino acids. Germline V gene sequence: CDR1 MDHEN, CDR2 SYDVKM. CDR3 protein: CASSFPGQGKNIQYF. The CDR3 DNA reads as TGTGCCAGCAGTTTCCCGGGACAGGGAAAAAACATTCAGTACTTC.

The chain combines TRBV15 with TRBJ1-5; no clear D. In germline, CDR1 is LNHNV, CDR2 YYDKDF (reference sequence). The CDR3 loop spans 13 amino acids. Trimming stripped 0 bases from V and 4 bases from J, with 4 bases between. The CDR3, as DNA: TGTGCCACCAGCAGAGATGGTAATCAGCCCCAGCATTTT. It encodes CATSRDGNQPQHF.

This clone was counted between two and nine times. The rearrangement links TRBV7-6 to TRBJ1-5, with TRBD1 matching over 7 bases. Unmatched junction bases numbered 9, after V lost 5 bases and J lost 2 bases. CDR3 size: 16 residues. Germline values: CDR1 SGHVS, CDR2 FNYEAQ. The CDR3 bases are TGTGCCAGCAGCCCGTCGACAGGGAGTGGCAATCAGCCCCAGCATTTT. Translation gives CASSPSTGSGNQPQHF. Full variable domain (remainder filled in from reference TRBV7-6 and TRBJ1-5): GAGVSQSPRYKVTKRGQDVALRCDPISGHVSLYWYRQALGQGPEFLTYFNYEAQQDKSGLPNDRFSAERPEGSISTLTIQRTEQRDSAMYRCASSPSTGSGNQPQHFGDGTRLSIL.

The V gene is TRBV6-5, the J gene TRBJ1-1; D not resolved. This CDR3 region has 15 residues. The germline gives CDR1 MNHEY, CDR2 SVGAGI. V was trimmed by 4 bases and J by 3 bases, leaving 15 bases between them. The CDR3 is CASSLTAFDYTEAFF. The CDR3 bases are TGTGCCAGCAGTTTAACAGCTTTTGATTACACTGAAGCTTTCTTT.

The chain combines TRBV6-1 with TRBJ1-6, with TRBD1 as a possible D gene (5 bases). This CDR3 has 12 amino acids. Trimming stripped 4 bases from V and 9 bases from J, with 7 bases between. Germline V gene sequence: CDR1 MNHNS, CDR2 SASEGT. CDR3 sequence (DNA): TGTGCCAGCAGTGGCCAGGGTTCACCCCTCCACTTT. It yields the protein CASSGQGSPLHF.

The chain couples TRBV2 to TRBJ1-1; the D gene is possibly TRBD1 (5 bases). The V end lost 6 bases, the J end lost 12 bases, and 14 bases lay between the germline ends. CDR1 is SNHLY, CDR2 FYNNEI, per germline. The CDR3 has 11 amino acids. The CDR3 DNA sequence: TGTGCCAGCAGCTCTACAGGATCCTCTTTCTTT. As protein: CASSSTGSSFF.

The sample holds one count of this clone. The chain carries TRBV5-1 and TRBJ2-4, with a weak D call TRBD1 (6 bases). CDR3 length: 15 residues. Trimming removed 5 bases from V and 0 bases from J, with 12 bases in between. The germline V gene has CDR1 SGHRS and CDR2 YFSETQ. The CDR3 is CASSNPGVAKNIQYF. The CDR3 DNA is TGCGCCAGCAGTAACCCAGGGGTAGCCAAAAACATTCAGTACTTC.

The rearrangement uses TRBV28 and TRBJ2-3; D might be TRBD2 (5 bases). The CDR3 has 13 residues. Germline V gives CDR1 MDHEN, CDR2 SYDVKM. Trimming pared 6 bases from V and 9 bases from J, leaving 16 bases between. The CDR3 loop is CASSTRAPGTQYF. Written as DNA, the CDR3 is TGTGCCAGCAGCACCAGAGCTCCGGGAACGCAGTATTTT. Drawing the rest from reference TRBV28 and TRBJ2-3, the complete variable domain is DVKVTQSSRYLVKRTGEKVFLECVQDMDHENMFWYRQDPGLGLRLIYFSYDVKMKEKGDIPEGYSVSREKKERFSLILESASTNQTSMYLCASSTRAPGTQYFGPGTRLTVL.

The V call is TRBV4-1, the J call TRBJ2-1; 9 bases match TRBD2. J gave up 7 bases and V 0 bases, and 10 bases lay outside the gene matches. This CDR3 is 17 amino acids long. Germline V lookup: CDR1 MGHRA, CDR2 YSYEKL. CDR3 region: CASSQEMASGNPNEQFF. Written as DNA, the CDR3 is TGCGCCAGCAGCCAAGAGATGGCTAGCGGGAACCCTAATGAGCAGTTCTTC.

The chain employs TRBV6-5 and TRBJ2-2; D may be TRBD1 (5 bases). Germline CDR1 is MNHEY and CDR2 is SVGAGI. Trimming took off 2 bases at V and 3 bases at J, with 10 bases between the two ends. The CDR3 spans 15 residues. CDR3 nucleotides: TGTGCCAGCAGTTACGCGCAGGGATACACCGGGGAGCTGTTTTTT. Its protein product is CASSYAQGYTGELFF.

The chain joins TRBV6-6 to TRBJ2-1; the match to TRBD1 covers 9 bases. With V trimmed by 1 base and J by 15 bases, 7 bases remained unmatched. This CDR3 has 13 amino acids. CDR1 is MNHNY, CDR2 SVGAGI, per germline (reference sequence). CDR3 amino acids: CASSYLQGASMFF. The CDR3 region has the DNA TGTGCCAGCAGTTACTTACAGGGGGCGTCTATGTTCTTC.

V usage is TRBV6-5 and J usage is TRBJ2-3, with 11 bases aligning to TRBD2. Trimming removed 7 bases from V and 5 bases from J; junction bases left unmatched: 8. In germline, CDR1 is MNHEY, CDR2 SVGAGI. The CDR3 length is 15 residues. CDR3 sequence: CASTTTSGIRDTQYF. Written as DNA, the CDR3 is TGTGCCAGCACCACGACTAGCGGGATTCGAGATACGCAGTATTTT.

The chain couples TRBV5-1 to TRBJ1-2; D is unclear. Germline assignment: CDR1 SGHRS and CDR2 YFSETQ. V gave up 2 bases and J gave up 2 bases, with 7 bases separating them. This CDR3 has 13 residues. The CDR3 DNA is TGCGCCAGCAGCTTAGTCAGGAACTATGGCTACACCTTC. This encodes CASSLVRNYGYTF.

V and J are TRBV25-1 and TRBJ2-7, with 7 bases matching TRBD1. The ends lost 5 bases at V and 2 bases at J; junction bases unmatched: 6. CDR3 length equals 14 residues. CDR1 is MGHDK, CDR2 SYGVNS, per germline. The CDR3 reads CASSRGQKTYEQYF. CDR3 bases: TGTGCCAGCAGTCGGGGACAGAAGACCTACGAGCAGTACTTC.

This clone showed up just a few times. This chain joins TRBV7-9 and TRBJ1-1, with unresolved D. This CDR3 has 15 residues. V was trimmed by 0 bases and J by 1 base, leaving 9 bases between them. The germline gives CDR1 SEHNR, CDR2 FQNEAQ (reference sequence). The CDR3 loop is CASSLALRRNTEAFF. CDR3 DNA sequence: TGTGCCAGCAGCTTAGCGCTCAGACGGAACACTGAAGCTTTCTTT.